Detailed here is one T cell receptor (beta chain). Its specificity is unknown. Trimming took 6 bases from V and 3 from J; bases not matched to a gene: 14. The germline CDR1 and CDR2 sequences are SQVTM and ANQGSEA. This CDR3 contains 16 residues. These data belong to a study of CD4 T cells in relation to SARS-CoV-2 and coronaviruses. Generated by immunoSEQ multiplex PCR, the TCRdb table keeps only in-frame clones and is missing some. The table records just over 35,000 clones, 70% to 85% of them present only once. The material sequenced was naive CD4+ T cells from PBMCs, cultured in vitro. Specified subset: naive CD4+ T cells isolated by negative enrichment. The chain links TRBV29-1 to TRBJ1-2, with TRBD1 matching 9 bases. The receptor's source is an adult with COVID-19. The chain's CDR3 is CSVGGGQGVFDYGYTF. The CDR3 DNA is TGCAGCGTGGGGGGGGGACAGGGAGTATTTGACTATGGCTACACCTTC.